The present entry profiles one T cell receptor (beta chain) with its context. There are a few counts of this clonotype. Its antigen remains undetermined. Base qualities are not recorded, but no much larger clone differs from it by a single base. What the time point label conveys for this sample: pre-sensitization, week 0. The treatment or condition label, as the study defines it: therapeutic diphenylcyclopropenone sensitization with weekly scalp DPC. At every patch-test visit, the blood draw took place before the patch test was put on. Patients were considered eligible if aged 18 to 70, diagnosed with alopecia and deemed suitable for DPC therapy, and patients were excluded if pregnant. Total RNA was extracted from unfractionated whole blood collected in Tempus Blood RNA tubes. These data belong to a study of human T cells and chemical hapten exposure (dated by TCRdb to the early 2020s). Regarding the study in general: For sensitization, 2% DPC in acetone was applied to a roughly 2 cm by roughly 2 cm area of upper inner arm skin. Patients additionally received weekly therapeutic DPC doses to the scalp throughout the approximately 25-week study period. Patch testing was performed on the upper back with Finn chambers containing 0.01% DPC, and the patch tests were scored after 6 days according to International Contact Dermatitis Research Group standards. The mostly female patient cohort included alopecia areata with under or over 50% scalp involvement, alopecia totalis and alopecia universalis. The libraries were sequenced as a pool, and the TCR yield per sample differed mostly because of small variations in library volumes within the pool. This study followed changes in the peripheral blood TCR repertoire in vivo during primary and secondary sensitization of alopecia patients to the hapten diphenylcyclopropenone (DPC). Blood samples were taken from patients before sensitization (week 0) and then at 2, 6 and about 24 weeks after DPC sensitization. Approximately 28 alopecia patients provided blood for TCR sequencing at one to four time points (pre-sensitization, 2, 6 and 24 weeks).

The paper as a whole reports these results and caveats: After repeated subsampling, changes were observed in the strength of the expansion versus patch-test correlation and in the threshold at which the correlation became significant. Compared with pre-sensitization or healthy control sets, expanded TCRs formed significantly more large CDR3 similarity clusters, which is consistent with antigen-driven responses. DPC sensitization did not change the number of TCRs with a frequency above 1 in 1000, and there was no evidence of changes in global repertoire structure. Because every patient had alopecia, a presumed autoimmune disease, the patients' immune response might differ from that of healthy individuals. Patch test score was positively correlated with the number of PT1 expanded TCRs, with significance at thresholds 8, 16 and 32 but not at 4.

The receptor library was made with RACE. TCRdb names NextSeq 500 as the instrument used. During library preparation, unique molecular identifiers were attached to individual cDNA molecules so that TCRs could be counted quantitatively and reproducibly. For every blood RNA sample, sequencing covered both the TCR alpha and TCR beta chains. In the authors' own workflow: Samples had a median of roughly 100,000 TCRs, with a range from roughly 23,224 to 750,000. V, J and CDR3 annotation of the TCR reads was performed with the Decombinator software suite. For PS versus PT1 abundance plots, all samples were subsampled to the same number of TCRs (28,000). Expanded TCRs were defined as absent before sensitization and observed at least eight times at the 2-week time point. The public sequencing data were trimmed at Q25 with fastp and processed into clonotypes with MiXCR by TCRdb, which kept only in-frame beta chains. Rows are unified per CDR3 protein, each entry keeping the most common DNA and genes. These V and J calls originate from TCRdb's pipeline instead of the authors' own analysis. Recorded for this sample are under 95,000 distinct CDR3 sequences; 7.5% to 9.5% of them occurred a single time. The top ten constitute 2% to 3% of the sample.

V and J lose 5 bases and 5 bases, and a span of 13 bases separates them. Per the germline V gene, SQVTM is the CDR1 and ANQGSEA is the CDR2. Inclusive of the bounding cysteine and phenylalanine, the CDR3 is 13 residues long. CDR3 DNA is the only sequence kept; it has 39 bases, read in frame from the first base. The rearranged chain carries TRBV29-1 and TRBJ2-1, with the D gene tentatively TRBD1 or TRBD2, based on 5 matching bases in each. The receptor's source is a middle-aged man with alopecia areata. Some clones in this sample may be carry-over from other donors' samples. The specimen comprised whole blood, sampled in connection with sensitization to the hapten diphenylcyclopropenone (DPC). The bases are TGCAGCGTTTGGGGGAGCAGCAACAATGAGCAGTTCTTC. It specifies CSVWGSSNNEQFF.